This T cell receptor beta chain was sequenced in a study of T cell changes during pregnancy in multiple sclerosis. Measured with immunoSEQ multiplex PCR; TCRdb has only the in-frame clones, and not every one. In the table there are under 50,000 clones, roughly 90% of which are singletons. Germline V gene sequence: CDR1 SNHLY, CDR2 FYNNEI. This CDR3 spans 13 amino acids. The ends were cut back, 6 bases at V and 3 bases at J, with 11 bases in the middle. The chain carries TRBV2 and TRBJ1-1; D is undetermined. The sequence derives from a female donor with multiple sclerosis, enrolled in a pregnancy study. Source: CD8+ T cells from peripheral blood mononuclear cells, taken before pregnancy. CDR3 nucleotide sequence: TGTGCCAGCAGGGATCCGGAGTACACTGAAGCTTTCTTT. Its translation is CASRDPEYTEAFF.